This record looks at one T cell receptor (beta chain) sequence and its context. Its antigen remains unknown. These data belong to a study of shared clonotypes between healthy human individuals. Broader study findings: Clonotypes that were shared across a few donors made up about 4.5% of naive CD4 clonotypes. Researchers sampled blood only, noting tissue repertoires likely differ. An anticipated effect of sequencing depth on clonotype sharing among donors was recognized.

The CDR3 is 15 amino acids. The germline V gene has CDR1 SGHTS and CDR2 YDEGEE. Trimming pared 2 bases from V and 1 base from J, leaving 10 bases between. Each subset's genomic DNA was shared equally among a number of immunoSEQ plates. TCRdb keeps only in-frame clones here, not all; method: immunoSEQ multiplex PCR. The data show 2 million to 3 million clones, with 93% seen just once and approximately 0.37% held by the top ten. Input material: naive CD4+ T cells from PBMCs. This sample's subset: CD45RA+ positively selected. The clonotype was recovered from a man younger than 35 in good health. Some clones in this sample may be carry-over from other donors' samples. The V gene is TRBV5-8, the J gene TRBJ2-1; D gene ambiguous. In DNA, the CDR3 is TGTGCCAGCAGCTTCTGGGGAATGTCCTACAATGAGCAGTTCTTC. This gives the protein CASSFWGMSYNEQFF.